Shown below are 27 T cell receptor beta chains from a single sample sequenced in a study of cytomegalovirus exposure and HLA in healthy donors. Here immunoSEQ multiplex PCR was the method, and the copy in TCRdb shows in-frame clones only, minus some. The data show a few hundred thousand clones, about 86% seen once. Sequencing was carried out using PBMCs. Receptor source: a woman aged 18-35 years in good health and CMV-seronegative.

This chain joins TRBV4-3 and TRBJ1-6; maybe TRBD1 (5 bases). The CDR3 has 14 amino acids. Trimming removed 5 bases at V and 16 bases at J, with 21 bases between. CDR1 and CDR2 (germline): LGHNA, YSLEER. CDR3 region: CASSFAGGVTTLHF. CDR3 DNA sequence: TGCGCCAGCAGCTTCGCAGGAGGGGTTACGACACTCCACTTT.

This sequence joins TRBV7-9 and TRBJ2-7, with TRBD1 matching over 7 bases. The J segment lost 7 bases and the V segment lost 4 bases, leaving 10 bases of the junction unmatched. CDR3 length: 14 amino acids. CDR1 is SEHNR, CDR2 FQNEAQ, per germline (reference sequence). CDR3: CASSYNPTGKEQYF. DNA of the CDR3: TGTGCCAGCAGCTACAATCCGACAGGGAAGGAGCAGTACTTC.

For this clone: Other DNA sequences of this sample code for an identical CDR3. The chain uses TRBV5-1 and TRBJ1-2; weak D call: TRBD1 (5 bases). Trimming took off 1 base at V and 3 bases at J, with 7 bases between the two ends. Per the germline V gene, CDR1 is SGHRS and CDR2 is YFSETQ. CDR3 size: 13 residues. The CDR3 coding sequence is TGCGCCAGCAGCTTGCAGGGCGACTATGGCTACACCTTC. This gives the protein CASSLQGDYGYTF.

The chain has TRBV28 and TRBJ1-5, with no clear D. The CDR3 is 16 residues long. The germline CDR1 and CDR2 sequences are MDHEN and SYDVKM. V was clipped by 2 bases and J by 7 bases, with 18 bases between them. As DNA, the CDR3 is TGTGCCAGCAGTTTAGATTGGGCAGCGGAGGGACAGCCCCAGCATTTT. The encoded protein is CASSLDWAAEGQPQHF. Full variable domain (outside the CDR3, taken from reference TRBV28 and TRBJ1-5): DVKVTQSSRYLVKRTGEKVFLECVQDMDHENMFWYRQDPGLGLRLIYFSYDVKMKEKGDIPEGYSVSREKKERFSLILESASTNQTSMYLCASSLDWAAEGQPQHFGDGTRLSIL.

This chain joins TRBV9 and TRBJ1-1, with 9 positions matching TRBD1. The CDR3 extends over 15 amino acids. Germline V gives CDR1 SGDLS, CDR2 YYNGEE. V trimming: 4 bases; J trimming: 1 base; junction bases outside the gene matches: 5. The DNA of the CDR3 is TGTGCCAGCAGCTCCTGGGACAGGGAGAACACTGAAGCTTTCTTT. It is translated as CASSSWDRENTEAFF.

The chain employs TRBV27 and TRBJ2-7, with 9 bases that match TRBD1. Germline lookup yields CDR1 MNHEY and CDR2 SMNVEV (reference sequence). The CDR3 is 16 amino acids. The ends lost 6 bases at V and 3 bases at J; junction bases unmatched: 12. In DNA, the CDR3 is TGTGCCAGCAGCTTAACCCCCGGGACAGGGAGCTACGAGCAGTACTTC. It yields the protein CASSLTPGTGSYEQYF.

The chain links TRBV7-8 to TRBJ1-3; D is ambiguous. V lost 1 base, J lost 0 bases, and 13 bases lay in between. This CDR3 has 17 amino acids. In germline, CDR1 is SGHVS, CDR2 FQNEAQ. CDR3 loop: CASSLERWGVSGNTIYF. The CDR3 region has the DNA TGTGCCAGCAGCTTAGAACGTTGGGGAGTCTCTGGAAACACCATATATTTT. Together with reference TRBV7-8 and TRBJ1-3, the CDR3 gives the full variable domain: GAGVSQSPRYKVAKRGQDVALRCDPISGHVSLFWYQQALGQGPEFLTYFQNEAQLDKSGLPSDRFFAERPEGSVSTLKIQRTQQEDSAVYLCASSLERWGVSGNTIYFGEGSWLTVV.

The chain is built from TRBV10-3 and TRBJ2-3; 7 bases line up with TRBD2. The CDR3 sequence is 14 residues long. V shed 10 bases, J shed 5 bases, and the junction held 12 bases outside the gene matches. Germline CDR1 reads ENHRY; CDR2 reads SYGVKD. The CDR3 loop reads CARPLGLGEDTQYF. CDR3 in DNA: TGTGCCAGGCCACTCGGACTAGGGGAAGATACGCAGTATTTT.

The chain couples TRBV6-5 to TRBJ2-7; weak D call: TRBD1 (5 bases). V lost 0 bases and J lost 0, with 9 bases in between. Germline V CDR1 and CDR2: MNHEY, SVGAGI. The CDR3 has 15 residues. The chain's CDR3 is CASSYSDKRSYEQYF. The CDR3 DNA is TGTGCCAGCAGTTACTCGGACAAGCGCTCCTACGAGCAGTACTTC.

V and J are TRBV28 and TRBJ2-7, with TRBD2 matching over 13 bases. V lost 4 bases, J lost 4 bases, and 7 bases stayed unmatched. The CDR3 is made up of 16 amino acids. Germline CDR1 and CDR2: MDHEN and SYDVKM. The chain's CDR3 is CASSSSGTSGAYEQYF. CDR3 nucleotide sequence: TGTGCCAGCAGTTCTTCCGGGACTAGCGGGGCGTACGAGCAGTACTTC. Full variable domain (rest looked up from reference TRBV28 and TRBJ2-7): DVKVTQSSRYLVKRTGEKVFLECVQDMDHENMFWYRQDPGLGLRLIYFSYDVKMKEKGDIPEGYSVSREKKERFSLILESASTNQTSMYLCASSSSGTSGAYEQYFGPGTRLTVT.

This sequence joins TRBV27 and TRBJ2-5, with 8 nucleotides matching TRBD2. This CDR3 spans 15 amino acids. Germline V gene sequence: CDR1 MNHEY, CDR2 SMNVEV (reference sequence). J lost 6 bases, V lost 6 bases, and 12 bases had no gene match. The CDR3 region has the DNA TGTGCCAGCAGGCCTGAGGGCGGGGGGTTAAAGACCCAGTACTTC. Translation gives CASRPEGGGLKTQYF.

V gene TRBV4-3 combines with J gene TRBJ2-7; 7 bases line up with TRBD1. V lost 4 bases and J lost 2; bases outside the gene matches: 8. The length of the CDR3 is 15 residues. Germline CDR1 LGHNA, CDR2 YSLEER. The CDR3 region has the DNA TGCGCCAGCAGCCCAGAAGACAGGGATCCCTACGAGCAGTACTTC. This gives the protein CASSPEDRDPYEQYF.

The chain couples TRBV6-1 to TRBJ2-3, with 7 positions matching TRBD2. The CDR3 is made up of 11 amino acids. The J segment lost 9 bases and the V segment lost 6 bases, leaving 3 bases of the junction unmatched. CDR1 and CDR2 (germline): MNHNS, SASEGT. CDR3 region: CASRGGRTQYF. The CDR3 DNA is TGTGCCAGCAGGGGAGGGAGGACGCAGTATTTT.

This chain links TRBV27 with TRBJ1-5, with 7 bases that match TRBD1. Germline V gives CDR1 MNHEY, CDR2 SMNVEV (reference sequence). Trimming removed 2 bases from V and 2 bases from J; junction bases left unmatched: 6. This CDR3 is 16 amino acids long. DNA for the CDR3: TGTGCCAGCAGTTTAGTAGGGGGCGGAGGCAATCAGCCCCAGCATTTT. Protein sequence: CASSLVGGGGNQPQHF.

The J gene is TRBJ1-2, the V gene TRBV5-1, with 11 nucleotides matching TRBD1. This CDR3 is built from 17 residues. Germline trimming cut 4 bases from V and 8 bases from J; bases unmatched to any gene: 16. The germline CDR1 and CDR2 sequences are SGHRS and YFSETQ. CDR3 protein: CASSHVGQGAILGGYTF. The CDR3 coding sequence is TGCGCCAGCAGCCACGTCGGACAGGGGGCGATACTTGGAGGCTACACCTTC.

The V call is TRBV6-5, the J call TRBJ1-3, with D possibly matching TRBD1 (6 bases). The CDR3 is 15 residues long. V lost 6 bases and J lost 3, with 15 bases in between. Germline assignment: CDR1 MNHEY and CDR2 SVGAGI. The CDR3: CASSPQGSGGNTIYF. CDR3 nucleotide sequence: TGTGCCAGCAGCCCACAGGGAAGTGGTGGAAACACCATATATTTT.

The chain couples TRBV2 to TRBJ2-5; no reliable D call. The CDR3 is 11 residues long. Trimming removed 4 bases at V and 3 bases at J, with 3 bases between. The germline CDR1 and CDR2 sequences are SNHLY and FYNNEI. The CDR3 coding sequence is TGTGCCAGCAGTGCGGAAGAGACCCAGTACTTC. Its protein is CASSAEETQYF.

This chain's CDR3 is CASSYSGGAEQFF. Written as DNA, the CDR3 is TGTGCCAGCAGTTATAGCGGGGGGGCTGAGCAGTTCTTC. The rearrangement uses TRBV7-8 and TRBJ2-1, with 11 positions matching TRBD2. V was clipped by 6 bases and J by 9 bases; unmatched bases: 4. This CDR3 region has 13 residues. In germline, CDR1 is SGHVS, CDR2 FQNEAQ.

The chain's CDR3 is CASSPVPGGGPPTDTQYF. For the CDR3, the DNA is TGTGCCAGCAGCCCGGTCCCCGGCGGGGGGCCGCCCACAGATACGCAGTATTTT. The chain uses TRBV7-2 and TRBJ2-3; 8 nucleotides agree with TRBD2. V was pared by 5 bases and J by 2 bases, with 15 bases of the junction left unmatched. This CDR3 is 18 amino acids long. The germline V gene encodes CDR1 SGHTA and CDR2 FQGNSA. Complete variable domain (other parts from reference TRBV7-2 and TRBJ2-3): GAGVSQSPSNKVTEKGKDVELRCDPISGHTALYWYRQSLGQGLEFLIYFQGNSAPDKSGLPSDRFSAERTGGSVSTLTIQRTQQEDSAVYLCASSPVPGGGPPTDTQYFGPGTRLTVL.

The chain uses TRBV6-1 and TRBJ2-7; 7 bases align to TRBD1. CDR3 size: 13 residues. J lost 6 bases, V lost 6 bases, and 8 bases had no gene match. Germline CDR1 and CDR2: MNHNS and SASEGT. The CDR3 here is CASSRDRGSEQYF. For the CDR3, the DNA is TGTGCCAGCAGCCGGGACAGAGGGTCCGAGCAGTACTTC.

The chain carries TRBV7-2 and TRBJ1-5; 9 bases are a match to TRBD1. V was pared by 3 bases and J by 4 bases, with 4 bases of the junction left unmatched. Germline V CDR1 and CDR2: SGHTA, FQGNSA. This CDR3 has 15 amino acids. CDR3 coding DNA: TGTGCCAGCAGCTTGGGGACAGGGCTGAATCAGCCCCAGCATTTT. Translating it yields CASSLGTGLNQPQHF. Supplemented by reference TRBV7-2 and TRBJ1-5, the full variable domain reads GAGVSQSPSNKVTEKGKDVELRCDPISGHTALYWYRQSLGQGLEFLIYFQGNSAPDKSGLPSDRFSAERTGGSVSTLTIQRTQQEDSAVYLCASSLGTGLNQPQHFGDGTRLSIL.

The chain is built from TRBV19 and TRBJ1-5, with 8 positions matching TRBD1. CDR1 is LNHDA and CDR2 is SQIVND in the germline V gene (reference sequence). V dropped 5 bases and J dropped 6; count of bases not matched to a gene: 12. The CDR3 is made up of 16 amino acids. The CDR3 DNA reads as TGTGCCAGTAGTTCCCTGGACAGGGTCAAAAGTCAGCCCCAGCATTTT. Protein: CASSSLDRVKSQPQHF. Full variable domain (outside the CDR3, taken from reference TRBV19 and TRBJ1-5): DGGITQSPKYLFRKEGQNVTLSCEQNLNHDAMYWYRQDPGQGLRLIYYSQIVNDFQKGDIAEGYSVSREKKESFPLTVTSAQKNPTAFYLCASSSLDRVKSQPQHFGDGTRLSIL.

Only one count was recorded for this clone. The V gene is TRBV28, the J gene TRBJ2-7; D unresolved. Trimming left V 2 bases short and J 0 bases short, with 11 bases between. Per the germline V gene, CDR1 is MDHEN and CDR2 is SYDVKM. This CDR3 has 15 residues. CDR3 coding DNA: TGTGCCAGCAGTTTAGGGCGTTCTACCTCCTACGAGCAGTACTTC. Protein product: CASSLGRSTSYEQYF.

CDR3 sequence (DNA): TGTGCCAGCAGCACTGGGACAGGGTTCTCCTACGAGCAGTACTTC. Its protein product is CASSTGTGFSYEQYF. V usage is TRBV5-4 and J usage is TRBJ2-7, with 9 bases aligning to TRBD1. V trimming: 4 bases; J trimming: 0 bases; junction bases outside the gene matches: 5. The CDR3 loop spans 15 amino acids. Looked up from germline, CDR1 is SGHNT and CDR2 is YYREEE (reference sequence).

The chain uses TRBV5-4 and TRBJ2-5, with D perhaps matching TRBD1 (5 bases). V lost 4 bases and J 5 bases, leaving 15 bases between the germline ends. CDR3 size: 14 residues. CDR1 SGHNT and CDR2 YYREEE come from the germline V gene (reference sequence). This chain's CDR3 is CASSPVGDWETQYF. The CDR3 bases are TGTGCCAGCAGCCCCGTAGGGGATTGGGAGACCCAGTACTTC.

The V gene is TRBV13, the J gene TRBJ2-7; 14 bases are shared with TRBD2. This CDR3 comprises 15 residues. CDR1 is PRHDT and CDR2 is FYEKMQ in the germline V gene (reference sequence). V shed 4 bases and J 7 bases; nucleotides not matched to a gene: 6. Here the CDR3 DNA reads TGTGCCAGCAGCTCGGGACTAGCGGGAGTGTTTGAGCAGTACTTC. Translation: CASSSGLAGVFEQYF.

The V gene is TRBV7-8, the J gene TRBJ1-2, with D uncertain. This CDR3 comprises 14 residues. Trimming removed 2 bases from V and 8 bases from J, with 15 bases in between. CDR1 SGHVS and CDR2 FQNEAQ come from the germline V gene. The CDR3: CASSLPPRGGGYTF. Here the CDR3 DNA reads TGTGCCAGCAGCTTACCCCCCCGGGGTGGGGGCTACACCTTC.